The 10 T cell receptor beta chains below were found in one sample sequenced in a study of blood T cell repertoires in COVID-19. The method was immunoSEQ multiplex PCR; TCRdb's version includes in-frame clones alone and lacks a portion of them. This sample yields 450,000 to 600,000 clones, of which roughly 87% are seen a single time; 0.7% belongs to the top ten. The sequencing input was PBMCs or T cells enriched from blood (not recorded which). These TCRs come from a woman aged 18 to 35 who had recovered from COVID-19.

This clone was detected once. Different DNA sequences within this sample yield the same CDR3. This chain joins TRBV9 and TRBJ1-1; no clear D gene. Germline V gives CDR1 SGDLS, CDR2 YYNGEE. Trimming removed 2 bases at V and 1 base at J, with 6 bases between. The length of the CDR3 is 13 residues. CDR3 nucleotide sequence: TGTGCCAGCAGCGTGGGGAGGAACACTGAAGCTTTCTTT. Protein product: CASSVGRNTEAFF.

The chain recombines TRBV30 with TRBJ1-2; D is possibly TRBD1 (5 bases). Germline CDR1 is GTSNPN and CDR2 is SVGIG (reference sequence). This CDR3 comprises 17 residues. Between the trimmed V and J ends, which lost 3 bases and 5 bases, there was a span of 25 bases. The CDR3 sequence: CAWRVRGGPARSYGYTF. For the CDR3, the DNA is TGTGCCTGGAGGGTGCGCGGGGGACCCGCTAGGTCTTATGGCTACACCTTC.

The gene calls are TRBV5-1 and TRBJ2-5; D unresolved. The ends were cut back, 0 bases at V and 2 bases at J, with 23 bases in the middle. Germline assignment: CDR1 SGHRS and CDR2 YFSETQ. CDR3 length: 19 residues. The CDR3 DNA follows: TGCGCCAGCAGCTTGGCCGCCGGATCGGCCGTGGGCCTTCAAGAGACCCAGTACTTC. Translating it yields CASSLAAGSAVGLQETQYF.

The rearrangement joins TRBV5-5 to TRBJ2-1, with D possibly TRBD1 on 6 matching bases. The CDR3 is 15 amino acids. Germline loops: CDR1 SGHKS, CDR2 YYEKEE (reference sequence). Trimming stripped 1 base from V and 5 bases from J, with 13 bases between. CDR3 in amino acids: CASSLTGLSNNEQFF. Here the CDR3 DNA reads TGTGCCAGCAGCTTGACAGGGTTAAGTAACAATGAGCAGTTCTTC.

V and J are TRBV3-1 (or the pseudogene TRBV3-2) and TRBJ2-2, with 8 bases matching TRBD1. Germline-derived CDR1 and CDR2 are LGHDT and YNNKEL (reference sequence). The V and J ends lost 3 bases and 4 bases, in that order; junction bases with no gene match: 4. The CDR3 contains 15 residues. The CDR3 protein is CASSHRTGLTGELFF. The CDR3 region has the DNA TGTGCCAGCAGCCACCGGACAGGGCTCACCGGGGAGCTGTTTTTT.

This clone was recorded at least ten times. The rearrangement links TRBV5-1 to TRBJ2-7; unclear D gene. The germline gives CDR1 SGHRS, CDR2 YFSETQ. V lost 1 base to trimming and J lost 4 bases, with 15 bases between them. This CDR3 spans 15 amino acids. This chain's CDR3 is CASSLYASASYEQYF. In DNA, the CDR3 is TGCGCCAGCAGCTTGTACGCGAGCGCTTCGTACGAGCAGTACTTC.

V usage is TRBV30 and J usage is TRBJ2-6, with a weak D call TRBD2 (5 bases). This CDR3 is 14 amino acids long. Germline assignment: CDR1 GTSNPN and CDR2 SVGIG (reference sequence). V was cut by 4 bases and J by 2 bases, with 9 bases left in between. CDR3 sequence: CAWNPGTGANVLTF. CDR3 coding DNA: TGTGCCTGGAATCCGGGGACTGGGGCCAACGTCCTGACTTTC.

The CDR3 bases are TGTGCCAGCAGCTATGGGACAGCCGGTTACGAGCAGTACTTC. Protein sequence: CASSYGTAGYEQYF. The J gene is TRBJ2-7, the V gene TRBV3-1 (or the pseudogene TRBV3-2); 7 bases are shared with TRBD1. V lost 5 bases, J lost 4 bases, and 8 bases stayed unmatched. The CDR3 has 14 amino acids. In germline, CDR1 is LGHDT, CDR2 YNNKEL (reference sequence).

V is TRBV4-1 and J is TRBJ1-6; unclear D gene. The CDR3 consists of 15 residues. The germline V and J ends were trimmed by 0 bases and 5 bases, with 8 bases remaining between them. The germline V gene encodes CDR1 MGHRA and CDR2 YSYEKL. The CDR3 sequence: CASSQEEGNNSPLHF. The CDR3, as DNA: TGCGCCAGCAGCCAAGAAGAGGGTAATAATTCACCCCTCCACTTT.

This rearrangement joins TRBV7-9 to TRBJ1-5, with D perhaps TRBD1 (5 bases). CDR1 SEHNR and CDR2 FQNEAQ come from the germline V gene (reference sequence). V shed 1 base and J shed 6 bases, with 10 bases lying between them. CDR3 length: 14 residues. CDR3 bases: TGTGCCAGCAGCTTAGGGGAGGGGACTCAGCCCCAGCATTTT. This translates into CASSLGEGTQPQHF.